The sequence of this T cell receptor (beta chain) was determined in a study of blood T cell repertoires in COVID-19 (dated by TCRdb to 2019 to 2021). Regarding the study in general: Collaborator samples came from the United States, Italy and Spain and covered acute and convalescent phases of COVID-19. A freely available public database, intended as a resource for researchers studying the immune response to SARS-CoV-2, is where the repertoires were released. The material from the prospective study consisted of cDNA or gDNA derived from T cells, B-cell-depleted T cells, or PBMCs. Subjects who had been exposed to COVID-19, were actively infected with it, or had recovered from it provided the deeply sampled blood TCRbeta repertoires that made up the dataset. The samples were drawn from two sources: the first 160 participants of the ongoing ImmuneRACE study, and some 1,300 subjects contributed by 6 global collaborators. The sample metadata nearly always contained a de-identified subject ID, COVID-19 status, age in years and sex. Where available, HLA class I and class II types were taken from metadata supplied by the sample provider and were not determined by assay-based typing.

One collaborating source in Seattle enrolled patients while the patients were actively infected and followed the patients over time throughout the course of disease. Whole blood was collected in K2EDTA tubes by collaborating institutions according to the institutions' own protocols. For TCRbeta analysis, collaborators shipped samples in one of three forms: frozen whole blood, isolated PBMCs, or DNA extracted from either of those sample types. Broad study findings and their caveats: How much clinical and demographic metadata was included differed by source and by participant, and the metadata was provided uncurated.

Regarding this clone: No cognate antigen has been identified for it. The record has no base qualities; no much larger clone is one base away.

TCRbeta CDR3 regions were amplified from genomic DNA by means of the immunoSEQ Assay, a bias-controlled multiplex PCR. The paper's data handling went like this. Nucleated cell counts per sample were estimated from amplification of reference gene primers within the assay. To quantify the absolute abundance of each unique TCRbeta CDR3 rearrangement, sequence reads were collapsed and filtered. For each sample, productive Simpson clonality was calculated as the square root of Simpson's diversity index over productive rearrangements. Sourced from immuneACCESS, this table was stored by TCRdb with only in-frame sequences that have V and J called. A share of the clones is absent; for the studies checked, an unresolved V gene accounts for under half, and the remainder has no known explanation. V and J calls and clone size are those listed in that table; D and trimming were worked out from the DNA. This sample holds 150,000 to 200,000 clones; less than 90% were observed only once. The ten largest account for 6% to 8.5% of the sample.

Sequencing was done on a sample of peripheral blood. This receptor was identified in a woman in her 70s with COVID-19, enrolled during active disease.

CDR3 reads: CASSLGGQGQETQYF. The nucleotide sequence is TGTGCCAGCAGCTTAGGAGGACAGGGCCAAGAGACCCAGTACTTC. Recombination joined TRBV7-2 with TRBJ2-5; TRBD1 agrees with 8 junctional bases. Relative to germline, V is missing 1 base and J is missing 1 base, with 2 bases of the junction outside any gene match. The CDR3 sequence holds 15 residues, the cysteine and phenylalanine included. The only DNA kept is the CDR3, 45 bases in frame from the first base. According to the germline V gene, CDR1 reads SGHTA and CDR2 reads FQGNSA.